The 21 T cell receptor beta chains reported below all come from one sample, sequenced in a study of blood T cell repertoires in COVID-19. Clones were read by immunoSEQ multiplex PCR, and TCRdb kept only the in-frame ones, dropping some. The sample holds about 200,000 clones, around 80% seen once. The sequenced sample consisted of peripheral blood. All receptors derive from an elderly woman with acute or convalescent COVID-19.

The chain couples TRBV5-1 to TRBJ2-3, with TRBD1 as a possible D gene (6 bases). The CDR3 contains 15 residues. V lost 4 bases and J lost 4, with 16 bases in between. Germline V lookup: CDR1 SGHRS, CDR2 YFSETQ. CDR3 region: CASSPTGFGADTQYF. Here the CDR3 DNA reads TGCGCCAGCAGCCCTACAGGGTTCGGGGCAGATACGCAGTATTTT. Drawing the rest from reference TRBV5-1 and TRBJ2-3, the complete variable domain is KAGVTQTPRYLIKTRGQQVTLSCSPISGHRSVSWYQQTPGQGLQFLFEYFSETQRNKGNFPGRFSGRQFSNSRSEMNVSTLELGDSALYLCASSPTGFGADTQYFGPGTRLTVL.

As to this clone: In the same sample, other DNA sequences code for this CDR3. The V call is TRBV6-6, the J call TRBJ1-1; D gene unclear. The V end was cut by 3 bases, the J end by 1 base, with 9 bases between. The CDR3 sequence is 14 residues long. Germline CDR1 is MNHNY and CDR2 is SVGAGI (reference sequence). CDR3 in amino acids: CASSYPEENTEAFF. The CDR3 coding sequence is TGTGCCAGCAGTTATCCTGAGGAGAACACTGAAGCTTTCTTT.

The table lists this clone with a count of one. The V call is TRBV7-8, the J call TRBJ1-2; TRBD1 is a possible D gene (5 bases). The CDR3 consists of 14 residues. CDR1 and CDR2 (germline): SGHVS, FQNEAQ. V was shortened by 5 bases and J by 4 bases, with 14 bases between the two germline ends. The CDR3 region has the DNA TGTGCCAGCAGCCCGATTAGACAGAGCTATGGCTACACCTTC. It translates to CASSPIRQSYGYTF.

The J gene is TRBJ1-6, the V gene TRBV7-4, with D unresolved. The CDR3 covers 16 residues. The V gene's germline CDR1 is SGHVT and CDR2 SQSDAQ. Between the trimmed V and J ends, which lost 2 bases and 4 bases, there was a span of 12 bases. The chain's CDR3 is CASSLSAEPYNSPLHF. The CDR3 coding sequence is TGTGCCAGCAGCTTAAGTGCGGAACCATATAATTCACCCCTCCACTTT.

This sequence joins TRBV18 and TRBJ2-2, with 9 bases that match TRBD1. V was clipped by 6 bases and J by 1 base; unmatched bases: 3. The CDR3 sequence is 15 residues long. Per the germline V gene, CDR1 is KGHSH and CDR2 is LQKENI. The CDR3, as DNA: TGTGCCAGCTCGCGGACAGGGGTGAACACCGGGGAGCTGTTTTTT. It codes for CASSRTGVNTGELFF.

The CDR3 DNA sequence: TGCGCCAGCAGCCAAGGGCCCTTGCGGGAGACCCAGTACTTC. Residues: CASSQGPLRETQYF. This chain links TRBV4-1 with TRBJ2-5; D uncertain. There are 14 residues in the CDR3. The germline V gene has CDR1 MGHRA and CDR2 YSYEKL. The germline V and J ends were trimmed by 1 base and 5 bases, with 11 bases remaining between them.

The V gene is TRBV4-2, the J gene TRBJ1-1; TRBD1 is a possible D gene (6 bases). This CDR3 is 14 amino acids long. The germline CDR1 and CDR2 sequences are LGHNA and YNFKEQ. Deletions cut 1 base from V and 7 bases from J, with 13 bases between. For the CDR3, the DNA is TGTGCCAGCAGCCAAGCTGGACAGATCATTGAAGCTTTCTTT. It translates to CASSQAGQIIEAFF.

The J gene is TRBJ2-7, the V gene TRBV19, with D possibly being TRBD1 (5 bases). Germline values: CDR1 LNHDA, CDR2 SQIVND (reference sequence). The ends were cut back, 6 bases at V and 0 bases at J, with 12 bases in the middle. CDR3 length: 14 amino acids. The CDR3 is CASSRDWSSYEQYF. CDR3 coding DNA: TGTGCCAGTAGCAGGGATTGGAGCTCCTACGAGCAGTACTTC. Supplemented by reference TRBV19 and TRBJ2-7, the full variable domain reads DGGITQSPKYLFRKEGQNVTLSCEQNLNHDAMYWYRQDPGQGLRLIYYSQIVNDFQKGDIAEGYSVSREKKESFPLTVTSAQKNPTAFYLCASSRDWSSYEQYFGPGTRLTVT.

This chain uses TRBV4-2 with TRBJ1-4, with no clear D. This CDR3 is 16 amino acids long. V was cut by 4 bases and J by 4 bases, with 16 bases left in between. Germline values: CDR1 LGHNA, CDR2 YNFKEQ. CDR3 nucleotide sequence: TGTGCCAGCAGCCTACCCTCGACTGCCAGTAATGAAAAACTGTTTTTT. The encoded protein is CASSLPSTASNEKLFF.

Only a few counts were recorded for this clone. The chain recombines TRBV27 with TRBJ2-1; D unclear. CDR1 and CDR2 from the germline V gene are MNHEY and SMNVEV (reference sequence). V lost 3 bases, J lost 6 bases, and 12 bases lay in between. This CDR3 has 14 amino acids. This chain's CDR3 is CASSFGREANEQFF. In DNA, the CDR3 is TGTGCCAGCAGTTTCGGCAGAGAGGCCAATGAGCAGTTCTTC.

This chain joins TRBV29-1 and TRBJ1-1; 8 nucleotides line up with TRBD1. The CDR3 consists of 12 residues. Germline assignment: CDR1 SQVTM and CDR2 ANQGSEA. Trimming took 5 bases from V and 7 from J; bases not matched to a gene: 6. The CDR3 loop reads CSVLRQGSEAFF. Written as DNA, the CDR3 is TGCAGCGTTCTACGACAGGGGAGTGAAGCTTTCTTT. Based on the CDR3 plus reference TRBV29-1 and TRBJ1-1, the full variable domain is SAVISQKPSRDICQRGTSLTIQCQVDSQVTMMFWYRQQPGQSLTLIATANQGSEATYESGFVIDKFPISRPNLTFSTLTVSNMSPEDSSIYLCSVLRQGSEAFFGQGTRLTVV.

The J gene is TRBJ1-6, the V gene TRBV10-3; D perhaps matches TRBD1 (5 bases). The CDR3 is made up of 14 amino acids. Trimming removed 0 bases at V and 8 bases at J, with 8 bases between. Germline-derived CDR1 and CDR2 are ENHRY and SYGVKD. CDR3 sequence: CAISESQDYSPLHF. The CDR3 coding sequence is TGTGCCATCAGTGAGTCACAGGATTATTCACCCCTCCACTTT.

The rearrangement joins TRBV7-9 to TRBJ2-3, with D unresolved. The CDR3 is 14 residues long. Germline CDR1 SEHNR, CDR2 FQNEAQ (reference sequence). V lost 5 bases, J lost 4 bases, and 13 bases lay in between. CDR3 protein: CASSERSGPDTQYF. CDR3 bases: TGTGCCAGCAGCGAGCGTTCTGGCCCAGATACGCAGTATTTT. The full variable domain, its missing parts supplied by reference TRBV7-9 and TRBJ2-3, is DTGVSQNPRHKITKRGQNVTFRCDPISEHNRLYWYRQTLGQGPEFLTYFQNEAQLEKSRLLSDRFSAERPKGSFSTLEIQRTEQGDSAMYLCASSERSGPDTQYFGPGTRLTVL.

This clone was detected once. The chain uses TRBV7-3 and TRBJ2-5; 7 bases are shared with TRBD1. This CDR3 comprises 14 residues. Unmatched junction bases numbered 5, after V lost 5 bases and J lost 2 bases. The germline gives CDR1 SGHTA, CDR2 FQGTGA. CDR3 nucleotides: TGTGCCAGCAGCATAGGACAGGAGCAAGAGACCCAGTACTTC. Its protein is CASSIGQEQETQYF. Complete variable domain (other parts from reference TRBV7-3 and TRBJ2-5): GAGVSQTPSNKVTEKGKYVELRCDPISGHTALYWYRQSLGQGPEFLIYFQGTGAADDSGLPNDRFFAVRPEGSVSTLKIQRTERGDSAVYLCASSIGQEQETQYFGPGTRLLVL.

This clone was seen a handful of times. The J gene is TRBJ2-2, the V gene TRBV19; 10 nucleotides agree with TRBD1. V lost 4 bases to trimming and J lost 5 bases; unmatched junction nucleotides: 10. Germline-derived CDR1 and CDR2 are LNHDA and SQIVND (reference sequence). The CDR3 consists of 17 residues. The CDR3 coding sequence is TGTGCCAGTAGTAAGAACCGGGACAGGGGTAAAACCGGGGAGCTGTTTTTT. Residues: CASSKNRDRGKTGELFF.

This clone was recorded many times. The rearrangement uses TRBV4-1 and TRBJ2-7; 7 bases are a match to TRBD1. This CDR3 contains 16 residues. The germline gives CDR1 MGHRA, CDR2 YSYEKL. V was pared by 4 bases and J by 2 bases, with 11 bases of the junction left unmatched. CDR3 nucleotides: TGCGCCAGCAGCCCCGTACCGGGACAGACCGCCTACGAGCAGTACTTC. It yields the protein CASSPVPGQTAYEQYF.

Here the CDR3 DNA reads TGTGCCAGCAGCTTAGAGCTTGAGAACATTCAGTACTTC. Its protein is CASSLELENIQYF. The chain is built from TRBV7-8 and TRBJ2-4; D is undetermined. V was pared by 1 base and J by 7 bases, with 8 bases between. Germline-derived CDR1 and CDR2 are SGHVS and FQNEAQ. CDR3 length equals 13 residues.

This clone was picked up many times. This rearrangement joins TRBV29-1 to TRBJ2-4, with D tentatively TRBD2 (5 bases). V was cut by 6 bases and J by 6 bases, with 15 bases left in between. Germline CDR1 SQVTM, CDR2 ANQGSEA. The CDR3 runs 13 residues. CDR3 in amino acids: CSVLSGGGNIQYF. The DNA for the CDR3 is TGCAGCGTCCTGAGCGGAGGCGGAAACATTCAGTACTTC.

The rearrangement uses TRBV9 and TRBJ2-2; D not resolved. The V gene lost 5 bases and the J gene lost 6 bases, with 11 bases spanning the gap. Per germline, CDR1 SGDLS and CDR2 YYNGEE. The CDR3 consists of 13 residues. Here the CDR3 DNA reads TGTGCCAGCAGGCCCAGTACCTCCGGGGAGCTGTTTTTT. Its protein is CASRPSTSGELFF. Together with reference TRBV9 and TRBJ2-2, the CDR3 gives the full variable domain: DSGVTQTPKHLITATGQRVTLRCSPRSGDLSVYWYQQSLDQGLQFLIQYYNGEERAKGNILERFSAQQFPDLHSELNLSSLELGDSALYFCASRPSTSGELFFGEGSRLTVL.

Written as DNA, the CDR3 is TGTGCCAGCAGTGAAGCGCGCACAGACAACTATGGCTACACCTTC. Protein product: CASSEARTDNYGYTF. V usage is TRBV6-1 and J usage is TRBJ1-2; D gene unclear. The V end was cut by 0 bases, the J end by 2 bases, with 10 bases between. CDR1 and CDR2 (germline): MNHNS, SASEGT. The CDR3 sequence is 15 residues long.

This clone occurred once. The CDR3 nucleotides read TGTGCCAGCAGGGCACTAATGAACACTGAAGCTTTCTTT. It is translated as CASRALMNTEAFF. The chain employs TRBV7-3 and TRBJ1-1; D is unresolved. Per germline, CDR1 SGHTA and CDR2 FQGTGA. V was shortened by 6 bases and J by 0 bases, with 8 bases between the two germline ends. This CDR3 is built from 13 residues.